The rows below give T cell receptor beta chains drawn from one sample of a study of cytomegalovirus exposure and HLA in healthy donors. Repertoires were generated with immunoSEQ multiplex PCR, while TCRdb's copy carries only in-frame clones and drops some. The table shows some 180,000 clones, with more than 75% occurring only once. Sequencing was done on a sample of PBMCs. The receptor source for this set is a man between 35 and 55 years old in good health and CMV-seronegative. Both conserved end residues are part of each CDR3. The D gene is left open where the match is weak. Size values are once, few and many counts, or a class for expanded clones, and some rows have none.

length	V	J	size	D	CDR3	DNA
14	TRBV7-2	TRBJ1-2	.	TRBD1	CASSPRQGARGYTF	TGTGCCAGCAGCCCGCGACAGGGGGCCCGAGGCTACACCTTC
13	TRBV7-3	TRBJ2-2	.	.	CASSSTSLGELFF	TGTGCCAGCAGCTCAACTAGCCTCGGGGAGCTGTTTTTT
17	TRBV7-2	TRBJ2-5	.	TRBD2	CASSADRVAGGQETQYF	TGTGCCAGCAGCGCGGATCGGGTAGCGGGAGGGCAAGAGACCCAGTACTTC
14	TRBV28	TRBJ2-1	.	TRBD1	CASSTETGGNEQFF	TGTGCCAGCAGTACTGAGACAGGGGGCAATGAGCAGTTCTTC
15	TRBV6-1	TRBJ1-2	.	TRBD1	CASIPGQGANYGYTF	TGTGCCAGCATTCCGGGACAGGGGGCAAACTATGGCTACACCTTC
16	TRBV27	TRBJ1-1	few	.	CASSLSVSGLNTEAFF	TGTGCCAGCAGTTTATCGGTCTCCGGTCTAAACACTGAAGCTTTCTTT
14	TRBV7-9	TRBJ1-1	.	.	CASSFGGVRDLAFF	TGTGCCAGCAGCTTTGGGGGGGTAAGGGACTTAGCTTTCTTT
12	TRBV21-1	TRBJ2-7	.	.	CASSKVEYEQYF	TGTGCCAGCAGCAAAGTTGAGTACGAGCAGTACTTC
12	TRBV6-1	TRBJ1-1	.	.	CASSDRITEAFF	TGTGCCAGCAGTGACAGGATCACTGAAGCTTTCTTT
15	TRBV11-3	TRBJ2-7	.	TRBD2	CASSLRAGESYEQYF	TGTGCCAGCAGCTTAAGGGCGGGAGAAAGCTACGAGCAGTACTTC
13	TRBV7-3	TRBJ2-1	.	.	CASSLGPGNEQFF	TGTGCCAGCAGCTTAGGTCCGGGGAATGAGCAGTTCTTC
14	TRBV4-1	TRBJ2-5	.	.	CASSQGHSQETQYF	TGCGCCAGCAGCCAAGGACATTCTCAAGAGACCCAGTACTTC
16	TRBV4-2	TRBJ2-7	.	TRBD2	CASSEKVAGGSYEQYF	TGTGCCAGCAGCGAAAAAGTAGCGGGAGGGTCCTACGAGCAGTACTTC
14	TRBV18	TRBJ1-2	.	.	CASSSEAGNYGYTF	TGTGCCAGCTCATCCGAGGCGGGGAACTATGGCTACACCTTC
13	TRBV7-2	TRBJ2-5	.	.	CASSLPGAETQYF	TGTGCCAGCAGCTTACCGGGAGCGGAGACCCAGTACTTC
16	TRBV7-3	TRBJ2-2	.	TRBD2	CASSPTSGGYTGELFF	TGTGCCAGCAGCCCGACTAGCGGGGGGTACACCGGGGAGCTGTTTTTT
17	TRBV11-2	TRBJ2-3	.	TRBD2	CASSPSPGLAPTDTQYF	TGTGCCAGCAGCCCTTCCCCGGGACTAGCTCCCACAGATACGCAGTATTTT
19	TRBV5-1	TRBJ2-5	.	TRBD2	CASSLATGLAGGLGETQYF	TGCGCCAGCAGCTTGGCTACTGGACTAGCGGGGGGGCTGGGAGAGACCCAGTACTTC
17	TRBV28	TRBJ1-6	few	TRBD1	CASDALTGGSYNSPLHF	TGTGCCAGCGACGCTTTGACAGGGGGTTCCTATAATTCACCCCTCCACTTT
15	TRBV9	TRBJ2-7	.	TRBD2	CASSVEASGFYEQYF	TGTGCCAGCAGCGTAGAGGCTAGCGGTTTCTACGAGCAGTACTTC
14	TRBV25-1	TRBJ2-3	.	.	CASSERGATDTQYF	TGTGCCAGCAGTGAACGGGGGGCCACAGATACGCAGTATTTT
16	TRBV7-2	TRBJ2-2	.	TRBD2	CASSLRAGLNTGELFF	TGTGCCAGCAGCCTACGAGCGGGGTTGAACACCGGGGAGCTGTTTTTT
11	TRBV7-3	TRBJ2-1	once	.	CASSLNPVWFF	TGTGCCAGCAGCTTAAATCCGGTGTGGTTCTTC
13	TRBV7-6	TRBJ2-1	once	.	CASSFQVPDEQFF	TGTGCCAGCAGCTTCCAGGTCCCAGATGAGCAGTTCTTC
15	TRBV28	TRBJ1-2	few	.	CASNIMSGANYGYTF	TGTGCCAGCAACATAATGTCAGGGGCCAACTATGGCTACACCTTC
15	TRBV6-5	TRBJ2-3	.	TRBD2	CASSFQAGGTDTQYF	TGTGCCAGCAGTTTCCAAGCGGGGGGCACAGATACGCAGTATTTT
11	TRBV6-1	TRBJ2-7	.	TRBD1	CATQDRYEQYF	TGTGCCACCCAGGACAGGTACGAGCAGTACTTC
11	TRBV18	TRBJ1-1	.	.	CASSPATEAFF	TGTGCCAGCTCACCAGCGACTGAAGCTTTCTTT
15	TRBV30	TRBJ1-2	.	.	CAWVVTSRGPAGYTF	TGTGCCTGGGTTGTTACCAGCCGGGGTCCTGCTGGCTACACCTTC
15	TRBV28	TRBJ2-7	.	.	CASSLKGQGTGEQYF	TGTGCCAGCAGCTTGAAGGGCCAGGGGACGGGCGAGCAGTACTTC
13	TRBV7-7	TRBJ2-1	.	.	CASSRGLSNEQFF	TGTGCTAGCAGCCGGGGACTGTCCAATGAGCAGTTCTTC
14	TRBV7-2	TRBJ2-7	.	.	CASSSPQVFYEQYF	TGTGCCAGCAGCTCCCCACAGGTTTTCTACGAGCAGTACTTC
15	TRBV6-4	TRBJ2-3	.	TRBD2	CASSDGTSGTDTQYF	TGTGCCAGCAGTGACGGGACTAGCGGCACAGATACGCAGTATTTT
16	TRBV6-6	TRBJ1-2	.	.	CASSLDSHLRNYGYTF	TGTGCCAGCAGTCTAGACAGCCACCTCCGAAACTATGGCTACACCTTC
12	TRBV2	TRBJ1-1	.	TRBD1	CASSGDSTEAFF	TGTGCCAGCAGCGGGGACAGCACTGAAGCTTTCTTT
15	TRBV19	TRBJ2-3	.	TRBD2	CASSTRGGLTDTQYF	TGTGCCAGTAGTACGCGGGGGGGCCTCACAGATACGCAGTATTTT
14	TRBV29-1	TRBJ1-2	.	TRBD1	CSVYGQGATYGYTF	TGCAGCGTTTATGGACAGGGGGCAACCTATGGCTACACCTTC
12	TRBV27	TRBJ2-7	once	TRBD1	CASGTASYEQYF	TGTGCCAGCGGGACAGCATCCTACGAGCAGTACTTC
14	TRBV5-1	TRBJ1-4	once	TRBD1	CASSGGQEDEKLFF	TGCGCCAGCAGCGGGGGACAGGAGGATGAAAAACTGTTTTTT
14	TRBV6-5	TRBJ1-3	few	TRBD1	CASKTGGSGNTIYF	TGTGCCAGCAAAACAGGGGGCTCTGGAAACACCATATATTTT
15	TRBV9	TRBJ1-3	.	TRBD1	CASSIDRGGGNTIYF	TGTGCCAGCAGCATCGACAGGGGCGGTGGAAACACCATATATTTT